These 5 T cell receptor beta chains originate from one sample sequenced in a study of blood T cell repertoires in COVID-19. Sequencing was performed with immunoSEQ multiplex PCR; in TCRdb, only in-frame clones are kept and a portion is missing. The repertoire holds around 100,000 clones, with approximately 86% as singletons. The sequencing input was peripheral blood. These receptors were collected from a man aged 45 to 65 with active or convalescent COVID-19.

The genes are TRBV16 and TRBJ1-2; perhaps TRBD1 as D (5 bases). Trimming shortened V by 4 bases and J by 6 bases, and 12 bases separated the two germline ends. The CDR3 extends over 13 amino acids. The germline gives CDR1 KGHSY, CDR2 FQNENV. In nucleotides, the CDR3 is TGTGCCAGCAGCCGGGGGGGTAAGGATGGCTACACCTTC. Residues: CASSRGGKDGYTF.

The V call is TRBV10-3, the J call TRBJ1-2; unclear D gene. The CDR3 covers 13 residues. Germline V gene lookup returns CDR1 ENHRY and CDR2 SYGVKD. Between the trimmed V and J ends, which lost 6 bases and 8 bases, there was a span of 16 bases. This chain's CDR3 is CAIRDYEVAGYTF. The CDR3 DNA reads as TGTGCCATCAGAGACTATGAGGTGGCGGGCTACACCTTC.

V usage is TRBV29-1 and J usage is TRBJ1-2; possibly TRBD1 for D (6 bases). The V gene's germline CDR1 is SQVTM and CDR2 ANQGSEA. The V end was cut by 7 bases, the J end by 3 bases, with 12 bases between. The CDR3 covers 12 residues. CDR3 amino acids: CSADGQYYGYTF. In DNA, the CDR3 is TGCAGCGCCGATGGACAGTACTATGGCTACACCTTC.

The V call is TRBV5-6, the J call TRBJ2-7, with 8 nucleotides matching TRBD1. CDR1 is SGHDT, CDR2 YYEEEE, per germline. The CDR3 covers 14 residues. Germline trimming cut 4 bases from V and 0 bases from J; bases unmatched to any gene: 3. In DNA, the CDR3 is TGTGCCAGCAGCGAGGGACAGGACTCCTACGAGCAGTACTTC. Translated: CASSEGQDSYEQYF.

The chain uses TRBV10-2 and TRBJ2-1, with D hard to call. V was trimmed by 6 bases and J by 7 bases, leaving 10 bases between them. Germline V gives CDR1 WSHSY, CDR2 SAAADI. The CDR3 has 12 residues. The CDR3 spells CASRIDLNEQFF. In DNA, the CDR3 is TGCGCCAGCAGGATTGACTTGAATGAGCAGTTCTTC.